Below, one TCR beta chain is given with its context. Its antigen is unknown. It was with 60 Vbeta and 13 Jbeta primers that the PCR ran. Here immunoSEQ multiplex PCR was the method, and the copy in TCRdb shows in-frame clones only, minus some. This sample has over 130,000 clones, with 70% to 90% found just once. This specimen belongs to a study of cytomegalovirus exposure and HLA in healthy donors. General observations from the study: There were a few CMV-associated chains whose specificity for CMV antigens was confirmed in vitro. A later analysis linked a missense variant in DCLRE1C to the trimming of TCR beta V and J genes. Certain sequence variants were highly shared and formed a cluster, and this cluster was likely a sequencing artifact. A later analysis reported that several of the most significant clusters appeared to be linked to common viral pathogens, among them Epstein-Barr virus.

With 4 bases clipped from V and 7 bases from J, the junction kept 7 bases outside the gene matches. CDR3 length equals 15 residues. Per germline, CDR1 MDHEN and CDR2 SYDVKM. The chain is built from TRBV28 and TRBJ2-7, with 13 nucleotides matching TRBD2. Sequencing was carried out using PBMCs. This TCR was recovered from a woman between 35 and 50 years old in good health and CMV-seronegative. The CDR3 sequence: CASSSGTSGTEEQYF. In DNA, the CDR3 is TGTGCCAGCAGTTCCGGGACTAGCGGGACGGAAGAGCAGTACTTC.